This T cell receptor (beta chain) came from a study of response to subunit inactivated influenza vaccine. CDR3 length equals 12 residues. In germline, CDR1 is KGHDR, CDR2 SFDVKD. Trimming took 7 bases from V and 3 from J, leaving 8 bases between them. The sample holds many counts of this clonotype. TCRdb processed the RT-PCR reads anew with MiXCR; each CDR3 protein has one entry. The data hold 290,000 or so distinct CDR3 sequences, with roughly 22% observed a single time. The receptor was isolated from a man between 45 and 75 years old who received an inactivated influenza vaccine. This chain links TRBV24-1 with TRBJ2-5; D possibly corresponds to TRBD1 (5 bases). This specimen was PBMCs from blood, taken less than 22 months after vaccination. The CDR3 reads CATRDSKETQYF. In nucleotides, the CDR3 is TGTGCCACCAGAGACAGCAAAGAGACCCAGTACTTC.